These T cell receptor beta chains were read from a single sample in a study of tissue T cells after allogeneic stem cell transplantation. The protocol was immunoSEQ multiplex PCR, while the TCRdb copy is restricted to in-frame clones and leaves out a portion. The sample holds several thousand clones, 60% to 85% seen once. The source was blood, collected before transplantation. All receptors come from a man aged 40-75 years who later had graft-versus-host disease after an allogeneic stem cell transplant. Both conserved end residues are part of each CDR3. Size tells how often a clone was seen (once, few, many) or the class of an expanded clone, and some rows leave it out.

clone_size	v_call	cdr3_aa
.	TRBV5-1	CASSSGLALNEQFF
.	TRBV5-1	CAVRATPADTQYF
.	TRBV30	CAWSGGETQYF
.	TRBV5-5	CASSVGQGISYEQYF
.	TRBV7-8	CASSPPDMNTEAFF
.	TRBV5-4	CASSPYLGSGNTIYF
.	TRBV7-9	CASSSGRWGRGKDTEAFF
.	TRBV7-8	CASSFLSGRREKLFF
.	TRBV6-2/TRBV6-3	CASSYRAGAGELFF
.	TRBV29-1	CSVDDAQGKLFF
.	TRBV6-1	CASSELGDSPLHF
.	TRBV11-2	CASSFERANTGELFF
.	TRBV7-8	CASSALGTGNTEAFF
.	TRBV10-2	CASSHPVRQETQYF
.	TRBV5-1	CASSFDGGNNSPLHF
.	TRBV2	CASTGRTTARLNYGYTF
.	TRBV19	CASSIQGPNEQFF
.	TRBV5-6	CASSSSPLRGNQPQHF
few	TRBV27	CASSLGRGEYGYTF
few	TRBV4-1	CASSQDRGDTNSPLHF
.	TRBV10-1	CASSESYASGATDEQFF
.	TRBV3-1/TRBV3-2	CASSQPGQRLGDYGYTF
large	TRBV7-8	CASSATWGDTEAFF
few	TRBV5-4	CASSEFQGGNSPLHF
.	TRBV9	CASSVTSGRETQYF
few	TRBV2	CASRDRISNEKLFF
.	TRBV9	CASSVATAGKTQYF
once	TRBV20-1	CSASKLAGANEQFF
.	TRBV7-9	CASTTVGAKNIQYF
.	TRBV19	CATTIRGPNTEAFF
.	TRBV30	CAWSKGGVGYIQYF
.	TRBV4-1	CASSQAGTIREQYF
.	TRBV6-5	CASTSTGVSNQPQHF